These 22 T cell receptor beta chains originate from one sample sequenced in a study of blood T cell repertoires in COVID-19 (dated by TCRdb to the early 2020s). The library relied on the immunoSEQ multiplex PCR assay. In its TCRdb copy, this immuneACCESS table keeps in-frame sequences only and misses some clones. Where compared with another copy, unresolved V genes explain less than half of these, and the others have no known cause. Here the sample has 350,000 to 400,000 clones; 90% occur a single time. Around 7% of the sample is taken by the ten largest. The sequenced material came from peripheral blood. Every receptor here comes from a man aged 18 to 29 with active or convalescent COVID-19.

This chain uses TRBV7-2 with TRBJ1-5; 7 positions agree with TRBD1. V dropped 1 base and J dropped 7; count of bases not matched to a gene: 7. CDR1 is SGHTA, CDR2 FQGNSA, per germline. The CDR3 runs 15 residues. CDR3 nucleotide sequence: TGTGCCAGCAGCTTAGAGGCAAGGGGGCGGCAGCCCCAGCATTTT. Its translation: CASSLEARGRQPQHF.

V is TRBV5-1 and J is TRBJ2-3; 11 bases map to TRBD1. In germline, CDR1 is SGHRS, CDR2 YFSETQ. This CDR3 spans 15 amino acids. V gave up 2 bases and J gave up 3 bases; unmatched junction bases: 2. The CDR3 loop is CASSFRDRGTDTQYF. CDR3 coding DNA: TGCGCCAGCAGCTTCCGGGACAGGGGGACAGATACGCAGTATTTT.

The chain has TRBV11-3 and TRBJ2-5; possible D gene TRBD2, 6 bases. The V end lost 2 bases, the J end lost 5 bases, and 15 bases lay between the germline ends. This CDR3 spans 15 amino acids. Germline loops: CDR1 SGHNT, CDR2 YENEEA. The chain's CDR3 is CASSLHPGVQETQYF. For the CDR3, the DNA is TGTGCCAGCAGCTTACATCCGGGGGTCCAGGAGACCCAGTACTTC.

The chain has TRBV27 and TRBJ1-2; a weak D match, TRBD1 (5 bases). This CDR3 comprises 15 residues. CDR1 and CDR2 from the germline V gene are MNHEY and SMNVEV (reference sequence). V was clipped by 3 bases and J by 4 bases, with 15 bases between them. The CDR3 sequence is CASSFRQGHVYGYTF. The CDR3 nucleotides are TGTGCCAGCAGTTTCCGGCAGGGCCATGTCTATGGCTACACCTTC.

The rearrangement joins TRBV9 to TRBJ2-7, with 9 positions matching TRBD2. V was clipped by 4 bases and J by 4 bases; unmatched bases: 6. This CDR3 region has 14 residues. The germline V gene has CDR1 SGDLS and CDR2 YYNGEE. CDR3 nucleotide sequence: TGTGCCAGCAGCTCTAGCGGGACGGGGTACGAGCAGTACTTC. Amino acid sequence: CASSSSGTGYEQYF.

In its sample, this clone was seen a few times. The rearrangement joins TRBV7-9 to TRBJ2-1, with D tentatively TRBD2 (6 bases). The CDR3 sequence is 15 residues long. Germline V gene data show CDR1 as SEHNR and CDR2 as FQNEAQ (reference sequence). The V end lost 5 bases, the J end lost 7 bases, and 18 bases lay between the germline ends. This chain's CDR3 is CASSERWRDGNEQFF. CDR3 bases: TGTGCCAGCAGCGAAAGGTGGCGGGACGGGAATGAGCAGTTCTTC. The full variable domain, with the rest looked up from reference TRBV7-9 and TRBJ2-1, is DTGVSQNPRHKITKRGQNVTFRCDPISEHNRLYWYRQTLGQGPEFLTYFQNEAQLEKSRLLSDRFSAERPKGSFSTLEIQRTEQGDSAMYLCASSERWRDGNEQFFGPGTRLTVL.

The J gene is TRBJ2-3, the V gene TRBV18; 15 nucleotides match TRBD2. Unmatched junction bases numbered 9, after V lost 6 bases and J lost 2 bases. The CDR3 loop spans 18 amino acids. Germline V gene lookup returns CDR1 KGHSH and CDR2 LQKENI. The CDR3 sequence is CASSLGTSGGSYTDTQYF. The CDR3 DNA follows: TGTGCCAGCTCCCTAGGGACTAGCGGGGGGAGCTACACAGATACGCAGTATTTT.

This clone was seen a few times. CDR3 amino acids: CASSQGQILGYTF. CDR3 DNA: TGTGCCAGCAGTCAGGGACAGATCCTGGGCTACACCTTC. The chain couples TRBV6-6 to TRBJ1-2; 7 bases match TRBD1. The V and J ends lost 5 bases and 8 bases, in that order; junction bases with no gene match: 8. The CDR3 has 13 residues. Germline CDR1 and CDR2: MNHNY and SVGAGI (reference sequence).

Only a few counts were recorded for this clone. V and J are TRBV18 and TRBJ1-1; tentatively, D is TRBD1 (5 bases). The CDR3 length is 15 residues. V was cut by 2 bases and J by 3 bases, with 13 bases left in between. CDR1 is KGHSH and CDR2 is LQKENI in the germline V gene. The DNA for the CDR3 is TGTGCCAGCTCACCAAGGATGCAGGGCGACACTGAAGCTTTCTTT. This gives the protein CASSPRMQGDTEAFF. Full variable domain (rest looked up from reference TRBV18 and TRBJ1-1): NAGVMQNPRHLVRRRGQEARLRCSPMKGHSHVYWYRQLPEEGLKFMVYLQKENIIDESGMPKERFSAEFPKEGPSILRIQQVVRGDSAAYFCASSPRMQGDTEAFFGQGTRLTVV.

The rearrangement links TRBV19 to TRBJ2-3; 7 positions agree with TRBD1. The germline V gene encodes CDR1 LNHDA and CDR2 SQIVND (reference sequence). The J segment lost 2 bases and the V segment lost 6 bases, leaving 20 bases of the junction unmatched. This CDR3 contains 19 residues. For the CDR3, the DNA is TGTGCCAGTAGCCGATATACGGTTTATTTAGGGGGCACCACAGATACGCAGTATTTT. This sequence encodes CASSRYTVYLGGTTDTQYF. The full variable domain, its missing parts supplied by reference TRBV19 and TRBJ2-3, is DGGITQSPKYLFRKEGQNVTLSCEQNLNHDAMYWYRQDPGQGLRLIYYSQIVNDFQKGDIAEGYSVSREKKESFPLTVTSAQKNPTAFYLCASSRYTVYLGGTTDTQYFGPGTRLTVL.

As concerns this clone: This same CDR3 is encoded by further DNA sequences in the sample. The CDR3 region is CASSLGPSTDTQYF. CDR3 DNA: TGTGCCAGCAGCTTGGGGCCTAGCACAGATACGCAGTATTTT. The V call is TRBV7-3, the J call TRBJ2-3; perhaps TRBD1 as D (5 bases). This CDR3 is built from 14 residues. The germline CDR1 and CDR2 sequences are SGHTA and FQGTGA. The ends were cut back, 3 bases at V and 0 bases at J, with 7 bases in the middle. Full variable domain (outside the CDR3, taken from reference TRBV7-3 and TRBJ2-3): GAGVSQTPSNKVTEKGKYVELRCDPISGHTALYWYRQSLGQGPEFLIYFQGTGAADDSGLPNDRFFAVRPEGSVSTLKIQRTERGDSAVYLCASSLGPSTDTQYFGPGTRLTVL.

The rearrangement links TRBV10-3 to TRBJ2-2, with 7 bases aligning to TRBD1. Losses at the gene ends were 3 bases for V and 3 bases for J; bases not matched to a gene: 4. The germline gives CDR1 ENHRY, CDR2 SYGVKD. This CDR3 comprises 15 residues. The CDR3, as DNA: TGTGCCATCAGTGAAAAGGGGGCGGACACCGGGGAGCTGTTTTTT. It yields the protein CAISEKGADTGELFF.

Of note for this clone: One end of the junction is discordant with germline, which a read error may explain. Other DNA sequences in the same sample also yield this CDR3. The chain combines TRBV5-1 with TRBJ2-6; D might be TRBD1 (5 bases). Per germline, CDR1 SGHRS and CDR2 YFSETQ. The CDR3 consists of 15 residues. In DNA form, the CDR3 reads TGCGCCAGCAGCCCTCAGGAATCTGGGGCCAACGTGCTGACTTTC. It specifies CASSPQESGANVLTF.

This chain links TRBV3-1 (or the pseudogene TRBV3-2) with TRBJ2-1; 8 bases align to TRBD1. This CDR3 is built from 14 residues. The J segment lost 2 bases and the V segment lost 4 bases, leaving 1 base of the junction unmatched. From germline, CDR1 is LGHDT and CDR2 YNNKEL (reference sequence). The CDR3 here is CASSPTGAYNEQFF. The DNA for the CDR3 is TGTGCCAGCAGCCCGACAGGGGCCTACAATGAGCAGTTCTTC.

The rearrangement joins TRBV19 to TRBJ2-5; TRBD1 might be the D (6 bases). CDR1 and CDR2 from the germline V gene are LNHDA and SQIVND (reference sequence). V was shortened by 0 bases and J by 5 bases, with 13 bases between the two germline ends. The CDR3 sequence is 15 residues long. CDR3 region: CASSIEGGIGETQYF. CDR3 nucleotide sequence: TGTGCCAGTAGTATAGAAGGGGGTATCGGTGAGACCCAGTACTTC.

V gene TRBV7-3 combines with J gene TRBJ2-1, with TRBD1 matching over 8 bases. CDR3 length equals 13 residues. V shed 5 bases and J 10 bases; nucleotides not matched to a gene: 7. Germline assignment: CDR1 SGHTA and CDR2 FQGTGA. CDR3 nucleotides: TGTGCCAGCAGCCTAATGACAGGGGAGGAGCAGTTCTTC. It codes for CASSLMTGEEQFF.

The chain combines TRBV18 with TRBJ2-7; tentatively, D is TRBD2 (6 bases). This CDR3 is built from 15 residues. V gave up 1 base and J gave up 0 bases, with 10 bases separating them. The germline gives CDR1 KGHSH, CDR2 LQKENI. In DNA, the CDR3 is TGTGCCAGCTCACCACGGGGGGTGTACTCCTACGAGCAGTACTTC. It encodes CASSPRGVYSYEQYF.

The rearrangement joins TRBV21-1 to TRBJ2-1; the DNA was not used to check the table's D call, TRBD1. TRBV21-1 is noted as a pseudogene. This CDR3 has 16 residues. CDR3 in DNA: TGTGCCAGCAGCACCCACGCGACAGGGGCCTACAATGAGCAGTTCTTC. Protein sequence: CASSTHATGAYNEQFF.

The CDR3 DNA is TGTGCCAGCAGTTACTCCTCGGGGAAGCTCGGAAACACCATATATTTT. Residues: CASSYSSGKLGNTIYF. The chain is built from TRBV6-6 and TRBJ1-3; D not resolved. Germline CDR1 and CDR2: MNHNY and SVGAGI (reference sequence). The CDR3 consists of 16 residues. Trimming pared 0 bases from V and 4 bases from J, leaving 13 bases between.

The rearrangement joins TRBV9 to TRBJ1-1, with D hard to call. V lost 6 bases and J 0 bases, leaving 9 bases between the germline ends. Germline assignment: CDR1 SGDLS and CDR2 YYNGEE. This CDR3 contains 13 residues. In nucleotides, the CDR3 is TGTGCCAGCAACAGATTTATGAACACTGAAGCTTTCTTT. This gives the protein CASNRFMNTEAFF.

The rearrangement links TRBV4-1 to TRBJ1-2; 8 bases are shared with TRBD1. Germline CDR1 and CDR2: MGHRA and YSYEKL. Trimming cost V 1 base and J 4 bases; bases outside gene matches: 8. This CDR3 spans 16 amino acids. The DNA for the CDR3 is TGCGCCAGCAGCCAAGTGGGGACAGGCAGGGGCTATGGCTACACCTTC. Translation gives CASSQVGTGRGYGYTF.

The V call is TRBV28, the J call TRBJ2-2, with TRBD2 identical over 9 bases. The CDR3 is made up of 14 amino acids. With V trimmed by 6 bases and J by 7 bases, 6 bases remained unmatched. CDR1 and CDR2 (germline): MDHEN, SYDVKM. The CDR3 nucleotides are TGTGCCAGCAGGGTGGAGCGGGGGGTCGGGGAGCTGTTTTTT. Its translation is CASRVERGVGELFF.